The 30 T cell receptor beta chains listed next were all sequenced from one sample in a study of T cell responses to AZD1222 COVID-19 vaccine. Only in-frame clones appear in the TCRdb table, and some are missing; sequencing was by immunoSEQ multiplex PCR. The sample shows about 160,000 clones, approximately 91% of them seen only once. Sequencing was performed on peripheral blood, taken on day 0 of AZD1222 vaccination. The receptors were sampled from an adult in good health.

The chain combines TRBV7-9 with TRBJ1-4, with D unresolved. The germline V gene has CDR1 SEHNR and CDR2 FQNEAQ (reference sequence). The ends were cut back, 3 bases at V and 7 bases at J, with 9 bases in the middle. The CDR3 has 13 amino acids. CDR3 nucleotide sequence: TGTGCCAGCAGCTTGAGAGGTGGTGAAAAACTGTTTTTT. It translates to CASSLRGGEKLFF.

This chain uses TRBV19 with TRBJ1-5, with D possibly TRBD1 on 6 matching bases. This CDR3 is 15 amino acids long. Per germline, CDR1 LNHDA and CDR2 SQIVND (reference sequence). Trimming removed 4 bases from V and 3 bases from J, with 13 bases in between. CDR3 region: CASSKIQGNNQPQHF. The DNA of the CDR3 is TGTGCCAGTAGTAAGATACAGGGCAACAATCAGCCCCAGCATTTT.

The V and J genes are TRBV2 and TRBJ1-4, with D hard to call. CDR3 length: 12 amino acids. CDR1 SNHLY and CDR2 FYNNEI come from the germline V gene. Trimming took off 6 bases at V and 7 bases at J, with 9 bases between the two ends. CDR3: CASRAEAEKLFF. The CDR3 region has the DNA TGTGCCAGCAGGGCCGAAGCTGAAAAACTGTTTTTT.

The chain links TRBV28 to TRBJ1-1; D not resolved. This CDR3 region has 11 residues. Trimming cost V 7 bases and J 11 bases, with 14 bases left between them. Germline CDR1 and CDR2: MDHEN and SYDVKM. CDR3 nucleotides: TGTGCCAGCACAAACCAAAAAACGGCTTTCTTT. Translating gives CASTNQKTAFF.

The CDR3 loop is CASSWRLAGGYTF. The CDR3 bases are TGTGCCAGCAGCTGGAGACTTGCGGGGGGCTACACCTTC. The rearrangement links TRBV7-9 to TRBJ1-2, with no clear D. Trimming took 4 bases from V and 8 from J, leaving 14 bases between them. This CDR3 comprises 13 residues. Germline CDR1 SEHNR, CDR2 FQNEAQ (reference sequence).

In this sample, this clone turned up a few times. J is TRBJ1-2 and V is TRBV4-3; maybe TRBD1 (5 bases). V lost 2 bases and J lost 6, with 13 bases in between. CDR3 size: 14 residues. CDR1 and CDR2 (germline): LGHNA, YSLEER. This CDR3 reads CASSQTGQRDGYTF. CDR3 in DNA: TGCGCCAGCAGCCAAACAGGACAAAGGGATGGCTACACCTTC.

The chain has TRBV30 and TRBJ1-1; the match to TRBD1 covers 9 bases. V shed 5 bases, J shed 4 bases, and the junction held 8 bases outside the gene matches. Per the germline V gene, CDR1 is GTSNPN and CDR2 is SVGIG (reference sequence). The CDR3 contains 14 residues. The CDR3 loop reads CAWVPGQGFTEAFF. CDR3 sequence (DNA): TGTGCCTGGGTTCCGGGACAGGGCTTCACTGAAGCTTTCTTT.

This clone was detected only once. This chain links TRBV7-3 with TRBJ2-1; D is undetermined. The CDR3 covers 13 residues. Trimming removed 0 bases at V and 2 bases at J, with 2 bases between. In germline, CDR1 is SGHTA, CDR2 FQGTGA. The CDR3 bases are TGTGCCAGCAGCTTAACTACCTACAATGAGCAGTTCTTC. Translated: CASSLTTYNEQFF.

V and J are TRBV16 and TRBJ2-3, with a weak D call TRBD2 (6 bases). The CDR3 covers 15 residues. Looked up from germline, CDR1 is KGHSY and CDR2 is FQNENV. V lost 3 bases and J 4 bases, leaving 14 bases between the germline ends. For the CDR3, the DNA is TGTGCCAGCAGCCATCCAGGGATAGCGGCAGATACGCAGTATTTT. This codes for CASSHPGIAADTQYF.

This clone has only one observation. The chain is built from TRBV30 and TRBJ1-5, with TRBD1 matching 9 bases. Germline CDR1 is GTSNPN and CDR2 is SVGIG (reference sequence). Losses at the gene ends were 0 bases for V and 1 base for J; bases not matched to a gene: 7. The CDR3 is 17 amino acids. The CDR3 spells CAWSVPYRGLSNQPQHF. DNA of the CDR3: TGTGCCTGGAGTGTACCCTACAGGGGGCTCAGCAATCAGCCCCAGCATTTT. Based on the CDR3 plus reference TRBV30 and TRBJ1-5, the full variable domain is SQTIHQWPATLVQPVGSPLSLECTVEGTSNPNLYWYRQAAGRGLQLLFYSVGIGQISSEVPQNLSASRPQDRQFILSSKKLLLSDSGFYLCAWSVPYRGLSNQPQHFGDGTRLSIL.

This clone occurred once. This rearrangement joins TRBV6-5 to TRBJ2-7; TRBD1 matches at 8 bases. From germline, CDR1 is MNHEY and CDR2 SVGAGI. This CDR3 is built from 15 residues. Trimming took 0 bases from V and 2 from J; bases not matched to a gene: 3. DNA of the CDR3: TGTGCCAGCAGTTACTCACAGGGGGATCCCTACGAGCAGTACTTC. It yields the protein CASSYSQGDPYEQYF.

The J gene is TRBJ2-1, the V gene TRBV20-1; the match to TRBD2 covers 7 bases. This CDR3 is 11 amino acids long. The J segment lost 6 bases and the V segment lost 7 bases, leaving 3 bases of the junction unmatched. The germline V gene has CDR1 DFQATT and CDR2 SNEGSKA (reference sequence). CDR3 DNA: TGCAGTGTGGGGGGGGGCAATGAGCAGTTCTTC. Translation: CSVGGGNEQFF.

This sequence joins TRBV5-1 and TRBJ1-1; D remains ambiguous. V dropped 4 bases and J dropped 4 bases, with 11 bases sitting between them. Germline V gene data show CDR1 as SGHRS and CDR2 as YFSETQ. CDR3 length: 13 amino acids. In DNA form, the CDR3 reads TGCGCCAGCAGCATAGAGGCGAGCACTGAAGCTTTCTTT. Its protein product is CASSIEASTEAFF.

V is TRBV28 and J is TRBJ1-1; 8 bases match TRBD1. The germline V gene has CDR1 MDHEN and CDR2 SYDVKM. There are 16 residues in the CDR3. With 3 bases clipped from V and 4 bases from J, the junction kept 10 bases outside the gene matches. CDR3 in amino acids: CASSFSQGAGGTEAFF. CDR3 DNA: TGTGCCAGCAGTTTTTCTCAGGGGGCGGGAGGCACTGAAGCTTTCTTT.

CDR3 residues: CASSGGDSNQPQHF. CDR3 bases: TGTGCCAGCAGCGGGGGTGATAGCAATCAGCCCCAGCATTTT. The chain couples TRBV6-5 to TRBJ1-5; a possible D gene is TRBD1 (5 bases). Germline V gives CDR1 MNHEY, CDR2 SVGAGI. This CDR3 has 14 amino acids. Deletions cut 6 bases from V and 0 bases from J, with 9 bases between.

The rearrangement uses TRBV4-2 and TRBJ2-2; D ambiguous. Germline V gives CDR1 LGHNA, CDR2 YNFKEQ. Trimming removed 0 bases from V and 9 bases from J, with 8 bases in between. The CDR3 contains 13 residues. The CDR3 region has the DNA TGTGCCAGCAGCCAAGAAGGGTTCCGGGAGCTGTTTTTT. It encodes CASSQEGFRELFF.

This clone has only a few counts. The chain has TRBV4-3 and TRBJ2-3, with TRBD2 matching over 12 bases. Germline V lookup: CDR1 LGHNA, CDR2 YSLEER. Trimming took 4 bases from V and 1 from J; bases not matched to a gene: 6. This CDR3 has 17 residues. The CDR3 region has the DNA TGCGCCAGCAGCCCTCAACTAGCGGGGGGTCGCACAGATACGCAGTATTTT. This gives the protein CASSPQLAGGRTDTQYF.

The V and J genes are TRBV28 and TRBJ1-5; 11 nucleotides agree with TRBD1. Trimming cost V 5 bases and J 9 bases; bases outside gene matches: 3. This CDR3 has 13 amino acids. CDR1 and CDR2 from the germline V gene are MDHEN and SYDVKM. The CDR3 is CASSGTGGRPQHF. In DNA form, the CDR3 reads TGTGCCAGCAGTGGGACAGGGGGGCGGCCCCAGCATTTT. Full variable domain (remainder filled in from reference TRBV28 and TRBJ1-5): DVKVTQSSRYLVKRTGEKVFLECVQDMDHENMFWYRQDPGLGLRLIYFSYDVKMKEKGDIPEGYSVSREKKERFSLILESASTNQTSMYLCASSGTGGRPQHFGDGTRLSIL.

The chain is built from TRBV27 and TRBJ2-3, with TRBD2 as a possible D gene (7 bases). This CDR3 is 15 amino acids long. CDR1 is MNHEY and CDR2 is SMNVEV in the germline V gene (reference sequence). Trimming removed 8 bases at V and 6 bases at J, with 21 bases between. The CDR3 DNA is TGTGCCAGCGGCCTTAGGGGGAGGGCGAGGGATACGCAGTATTTT. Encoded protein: CASGLRGRARDTQYF.

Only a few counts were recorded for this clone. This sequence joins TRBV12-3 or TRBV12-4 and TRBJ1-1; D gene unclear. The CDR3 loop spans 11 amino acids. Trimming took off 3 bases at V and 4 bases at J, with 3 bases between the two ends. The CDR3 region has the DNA TGTGCCAGCAGTTTGGGCACTGAAGCTTTCTTT. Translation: CASSLGTEAFF.

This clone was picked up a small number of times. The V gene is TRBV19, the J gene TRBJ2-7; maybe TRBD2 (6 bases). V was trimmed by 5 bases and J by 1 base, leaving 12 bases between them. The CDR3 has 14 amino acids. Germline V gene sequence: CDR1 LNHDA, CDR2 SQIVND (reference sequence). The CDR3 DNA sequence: TGTGCCAGTAGTGGAGGGTTGGGGTCCTACGAGCAGTACTTC. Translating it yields CASSGGLGSYEQYF.

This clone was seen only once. The CDR3 nucleotides read TGTGCCAGCAGCCCGCGGACAGTGTCCACAGATACGCAGTATTTT. Protein sequence: CASSPRTVSTDTQYF. V usage is TRBV7-2 and J usage is TRBJ2-3, with D maybe TRBD1 (6 bases). The germline V gene has CDR1 SGHTA and CDR2 FQGNSA. V was trimmed by 5 bases and J by 2 bases, leaving 14 bases between them. The CDR3 runs 15 residues.

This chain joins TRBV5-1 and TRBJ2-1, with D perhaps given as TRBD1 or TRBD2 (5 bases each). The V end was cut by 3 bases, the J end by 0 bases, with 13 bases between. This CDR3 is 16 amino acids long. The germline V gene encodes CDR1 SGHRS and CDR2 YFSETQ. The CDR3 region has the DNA TGCGCCAGCAGCTGGGACCTACTTAGCTCCTACAATGAGCAGTTCTTC. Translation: CASSWDLLSSYNEQFF.

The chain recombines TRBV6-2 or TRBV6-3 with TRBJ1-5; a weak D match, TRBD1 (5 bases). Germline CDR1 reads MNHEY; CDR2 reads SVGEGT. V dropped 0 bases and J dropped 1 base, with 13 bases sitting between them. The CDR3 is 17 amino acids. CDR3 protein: CASSYSGVGESNQPQHF. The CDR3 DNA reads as TGTGCCAGCAGTTACTCAGGGGTAGGGGAAAGCAATCAGCCCCAGCATTTT.

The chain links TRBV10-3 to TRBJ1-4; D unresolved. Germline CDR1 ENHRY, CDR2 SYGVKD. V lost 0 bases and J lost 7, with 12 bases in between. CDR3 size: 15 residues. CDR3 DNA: TGTGCCATCAGTGAGTCGGCAACCTCCGGTGAAAAACTGTTTTTT. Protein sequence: CAISESATSGEKLFF.

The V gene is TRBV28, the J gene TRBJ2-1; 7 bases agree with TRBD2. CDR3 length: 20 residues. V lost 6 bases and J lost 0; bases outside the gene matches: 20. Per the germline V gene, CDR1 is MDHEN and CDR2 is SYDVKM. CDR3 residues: CASSWIGLAAIDSSYNEQFF. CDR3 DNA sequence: TGTGCCAGCAGCTGGATCGGGCTAGCGGCTATAGACAGCTCCTACAATGAGCAGTTCTTC.

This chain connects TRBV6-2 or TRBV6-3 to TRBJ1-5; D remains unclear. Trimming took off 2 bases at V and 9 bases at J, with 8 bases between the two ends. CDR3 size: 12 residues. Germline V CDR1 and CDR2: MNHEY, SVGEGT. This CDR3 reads CASSYMLLPQHF. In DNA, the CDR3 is TGTGCCAGCAGTTACATGCTTTTGCCCCAGCATTTT.

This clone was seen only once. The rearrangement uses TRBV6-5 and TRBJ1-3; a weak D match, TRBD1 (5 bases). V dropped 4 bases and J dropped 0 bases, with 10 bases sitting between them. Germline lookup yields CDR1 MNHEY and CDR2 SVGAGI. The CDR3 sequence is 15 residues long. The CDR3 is CASSSRGSSGNTIYF. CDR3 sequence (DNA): TGTGCCAGCAGTTCCCGGGGCAGCTCTGGAAACACCATATATTTT.

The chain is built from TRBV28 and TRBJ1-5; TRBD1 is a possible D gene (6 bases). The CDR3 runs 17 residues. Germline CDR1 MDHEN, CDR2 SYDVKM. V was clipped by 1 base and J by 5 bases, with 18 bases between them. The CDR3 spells CASSLSGGRGPDQPQHF. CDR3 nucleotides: TGTGCCAGCAGTTTATCGGGGGGCAGGGGACCAGATCAGCCCCAGCATTTT.

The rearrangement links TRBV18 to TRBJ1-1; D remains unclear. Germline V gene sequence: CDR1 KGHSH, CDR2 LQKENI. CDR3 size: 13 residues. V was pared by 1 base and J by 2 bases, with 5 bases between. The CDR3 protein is CASSPLANTEAFF. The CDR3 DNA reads TGTGCCAGCTCACCACTGGCAAACACTGAAGCTTTCTTT. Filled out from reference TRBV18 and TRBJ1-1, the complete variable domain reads NAGVMQNPRHLVRRRGQEARLRCSPMKGHSHVYWYRQLPEEGLKFMVYLQKENIIDESGMPKERFSAEFPKEGPSILRIQQVVRGDSAAYFCASSPLANTEAFFGQGTRLTVV.